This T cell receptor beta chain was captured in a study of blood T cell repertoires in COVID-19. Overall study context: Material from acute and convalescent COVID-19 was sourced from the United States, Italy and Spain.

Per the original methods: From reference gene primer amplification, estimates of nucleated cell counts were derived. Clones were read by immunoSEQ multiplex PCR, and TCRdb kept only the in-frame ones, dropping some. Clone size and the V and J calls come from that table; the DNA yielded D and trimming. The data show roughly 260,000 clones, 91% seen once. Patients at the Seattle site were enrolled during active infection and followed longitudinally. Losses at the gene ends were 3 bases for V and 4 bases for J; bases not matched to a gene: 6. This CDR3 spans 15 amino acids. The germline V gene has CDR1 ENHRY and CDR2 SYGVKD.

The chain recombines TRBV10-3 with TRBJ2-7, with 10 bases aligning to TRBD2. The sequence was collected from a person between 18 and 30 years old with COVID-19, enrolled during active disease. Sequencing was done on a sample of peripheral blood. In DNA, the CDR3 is TGTGCCATCAGTGAAGCGGGAGGGCTGAATTACGAGCAGTACTTC. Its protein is CAISEAGGLNYEQYF.